The 24 T cell receptor beta chains below all came from one sample that was sequenced in a study of T cell responses to AZD1222 COVID-19 vaccine. Clones were read by immunoSEQ multiplex PCR, and TCRdb kept only the in-frame ones, dropping some. The profile shows 93,000 or so clones, approximately 89% of them singletons. This sample comprised peripheral blood, obtained on day 0 of AZD1222 vaccination. The source of these receptors is an adult in good health.

The chain carries TRBV5-6 and TRBJ1-5; D gene uncertain. V lost 4 bases and J lost 1, with 9 bases in between. CDR3 length: 14 amino acids. Germline CDR1 SGHDT, CDR2 YYEEEE. The CDR3 DNA reads TGTGCCAGCAGCCTGGCGGGGAGCAATCAGCCCCAGCATTTT. This codes for CASSLAGSNQPQHF.

This clone was seen a handful of times. The chain recombines TRBV14 with TRBJ2-2; 7 positions agree with TRBD2. Germline V gives CDR1 SGHDN, CDR2 FVKESK. Trimming at V came to 2 bases and at J to 1 base, leaving 7 bases not matched to a gene. CDR3 length: 17 amino acids. Here the CDR3 reads CASSQLVGRRNTGELFF. The CDR3 bases are TGTGCCAGCAGCCAACTAGTCGGGAGGAGGAACACCGGGGAGCTGTTTTTT.

This chain joins TRBV28 and TRBJ1-2; D is unresolved. V lost 6 bases, J lost 8 bases, and 22 bases lay in between. Germline values: CDR1 MDHEN, CDR2 SYDVKM. The CDR3 spans 15 residues. This CDR3 reads CASRPSLGSGNGYTF. As DNA, the CDR3 is TGTGCCAGCAGGCCCTCCCTCGGATCCGGAAACGGCTACACCTTC.

The V call is TRBV7-2, the J call TRBJ1-5, with D uncertain. The V end lost 5 bases, the J end lost 7 bases, and 21 bases lay between the germline ends. This CDR3 comprises 16 residues. Germline CDR1 is SGHTA and CDR2 is FQGNSA. This CDR3 is CASSPHSTGGGQPQHF. CDR3 in DNA: TGTGCCAGCAGCCCCCATTCAACGGGTGGCGGGCAGCCCCAGCATTTT.

The chain has TRBV11-2 and TRBJ2-2, with a possible D match to TRBD2 (5 bases). V lost 1 base, J lost 1 base, and 16 bases lay in between. This CDR3 region has 18 residues. In germline, CDR1 is SGHAT, CDR2 FQNNGV. Written as DNA, the CDR3 is TGTGCCAGCAGCTTAGTTCTGGCGGGCTTAGGGAACACCGGGGAGCTGTTTTTT. Protein product: CASSLVLAGLGNTGELFF.

The chain is built from TRBV3-1 (or the pseudogene TRBV3-2) and TRBJ2-3; 8 positions agree with TRBD2. V was clipped by 4 bases and J by 8 bases; unmatched bases: 20. This CDR3 comprises 18 residues. The germline CDR1 and CDR2 sequences are LGHDT and YNNKEL (reference sequence). CDR3 in amino acids: CASSPQRASGYPRGTQYF. The DNA for the CDR3 is TGTGCCAGCAGCCCCCAAAGGGCTAGCGGGTACCCTAGGGGTACGCAGTATTTT.

The chain links TRBV4-3 to TRBJ1-2; no reliable D call. Germline assignment: CDR1 LGHNA and CDR2 YSLEER. The CDR3 is 14 residues long. The ends were cut back, 0 bases at V and 1 base at J, with 6 bases in the middle. For the CDR3, the DNA is TGCGCCAGCAGCCAAGAGAACGGTAACTATGGCTACACCTTC. It yields the protein CASSQENGNYGYTF.

J is TRBJ1-1 and V is TRBV3-1 (or the pseudogene TRBV3-2); D perhaps matches TRBD1 (5 bases). The germline V gene has CDR1 LGHDT and CDR2 YNNKEL (reference sequence). Trimming took off 4 bases at V and 7 bases at J, with 13 bases between the two ends. The CDR3 length is 13 residues. The CDR3 DNA reads as TGTGCCAGCAGCCTAGAGGGGCCGCATGAAGCTTTCTTT. The encoded protein is CASSLEGPHEAFF.

This clone was seen only once. The V and J genes are TRBV11-2 and TRBJ1-1; TRBD1 agrees at 9 bases. The CDR3 sequence is 14 residues long. In germline, CDR1 is SGHAT, CDR2 FQNNGV. V shed 5 bases and J 3 bases; nucleotides not matched to a gene: 4. CDR3 protein: CASSAQGAYTEAFF. The CDR3 nucleotides are TGTGCCAGCAGCGCACAGGGGGCGTACACTGAAGCTTTCTTT.

V gene TRBV24-1 combines with J gene TRBJ2-2; 10 bases agree with TRBD1. V was pared by 4 bases and J by 6 bases, with 7 bases of the junction left unmatched. This CDR3 comprises 16 residues. Germline CDR1 reads KGHDR; CDR2 reads SFDVKD. The CDR3 spells CATSDQGQGFSGELFF. The CDR3 bases are TGTGCCACCAGTGACCAGGGACAGGGGTTTTCCGGGGAGCTGTTTTTT.

This clone was found once. The chain combines TRBV7-2 with TRBJ1-5; D perhaps matches TRBD1 (5 bases). CDR1 is SGHTA, CDR2 FQGNSA, per germline. Trimming removed 1 base at V and 4 bases at J, with 17 bases between. This CDR3 is 17 amino acids long. In DNA, the CDR3 is TGTGCCAGCAGCTTAGTCGTCAGGGAGCCTTTAAATCAGCCCCAGCATTTT. Its translation is CASSLVVREPLNQPQHF.

V usage is TRBV6-5 and J usage is TRBJ2-7; D call uncertain. The CDR3 is made up of 14 amino acids. Germline V CDR1 and CDR2: MNHEY, SVGAGI. Deletions cut 0 bases from V and 4 bases from J, with 10 bases between. DNA for the CDR3: TGTGCCAGCAGTTACTCGTCAGAACTTTACGAGCAGTACTTC. This gives the protein CASSYSSELYEQYF.

This clone has just a few counts. This sequence joins TRBV10-3 and TRBJ1-3; D is uncertain. CDR3 length: 12 residues. The germline V gene encodes CDR1 ENHRY and CDR2 SYGVKD. The V end was cut by 7 bases, the J end by 6 bases, with 10 bases between. CDR3 amino acids: CAIMVQANTIYF. The CDR3 nucleotides read TGTGCCATCATGGTTCAGGCAAACACCATATATTTT.

This clone was recorded once. The chain combines TRBV10-1 with TRBJ1-2; no definite D call. V lost 0 bases and J 4 bases, leaving 12 bases between the germline ends. The germline V gene has CDR1 WNHNN and CDR2 SYGVQD (reference sequence). The CDR3 length is 15 residues. CDR3 coding DNA: TGCGCCAGCAGTGAGTCGACGGACGGATCCTATGGCTACACCTTC. This sequence encodes CASSESTDGSYGYTF.

The rearrangement links TRBV6-5 to TRBJ2-7, with 7 positions matching TRBD1. The length of the CDR3 is 14 residues. V lost 7 bases to trimming and J lost 0 bases; unmatched junction nucleotides: 6. Germline V CDR1 and CDR2: MNHEY, SVGAGI. The CDR3, as DNA: TGTGCCAGCAAGCCGACAGGGAGCTCCTACGAGCAGTACTTC. It encodes CASKPTGSSYEQYF.

V usage is TRBV4-3 and J usage is TRBJ1-2; tentatively, D is TRBD1 (6 bases). This CDR3 comprises 15 residues. The germline CDR1 and CDR2 sequences are LGHNA and YSLEER. V was cut by 0 bases and J by 8 bases, with 16 bases left in between. CDR3 DNA: TGCGCCAGCAGCCAAGAAGGGGGACACCCCGGGGGCTACACCTTC. Its protein product is CASSQEGGHPGGYTF.

V usage is TRBV16 and J usage is TRBJ2-6; TRBD1 matches at 8 bases. J lost 2 bases, V lost 6 bases, and 3 bases had no gene match. Per the germline V gene, CDR1 is KGHSY and CDR2 is FQNENV. The CDR3 covers 15 residues. This CDR3 is CASSRQGPGANVLTF. For the CDR3, the DNA is TGTGCCAGCAGTCGACAGGGGCCTGGGGCCAACGTCCTGACTTTC.

This clone came up a few times. CDR3 coding DNA: TGTGCCAGCAGTGACTCTAGCGCGAATACGCAGTATTTT. Translated, it gives CASSDSSANTQYF. The chain carries TRBV6-4 and TRBJ2-3; possibly TRBD2 for D (5 bases). This CDR3 is 13 amino acids long. The V and J ends lost 0 bases and 7 bases respectively, with 8 bases between them. Per germline, CDR1 MRHNA and CDR2 SNTAGT.

This clone was counted many times. The chain is built from TRBV27 and TRBJ1-2, with D perhaps matching TRBD1 (5 bases). The CDR3 has 14 residues. Per germline, CDR1 MNHEY and CDR2 SMNVEV (reference sequence). Trimming shortened V by 3 bases and J by 8 bases, and 16 bases separated the two germline ends. In DNA form, the CDR3 reads TGTGCCAGCAGTTTGGCAGGGAATAACTTGGGCTACACCTTC. Translation: CASSLAGNNLGYTF.

This clone was seen once. The chain employs TRBV9 and TRBJ2-1, with TRBD2 matching over 14 bases. Germline CDR1 SGDLS, CDR2 YYNGEE. The V and J ends lost 4 bases and 7 bases, in that order; junction bases with no gene match: 4. The CDR3 length is 15 residues. This CDR3 reads CASSPRLAGGNEQFF. In nucleotides, the CDR3 is TGTGCCAGCAGCCCCCGACTAGCGGGGGGGAATGAGCAGTTCTTC.

The chain is built from TRBV11-2 and TRBJ1-2, with a tentative D call TRBD1 (6 bases). Germline V gene data show CDR1 as SGHAT and CDR2 as FQNNGV. This CDR3 comprises 14 residues. Trimming removed 5 bases at V and 2 bases at J, with 12 bases between. The DNA for the CDR3 is TGTGCCAGCAGCATAGTGGACAGAAACTATGGCTACACCTTC. It is translated as CASSIVDRNYGYTF.

The chain links TRBV28 to TRBJ1-6, with D possibly being TRBD1 (6 bases). Trimming left V 7 bases short and J 6 bases short, with 13 bases between. The CDR3 has 14 residues. CDR1 MDHEN and CDR2 SYDVKM come from the germline V gene. The chain's CDR3 is CASTPAGANSPLHF. The DNA for the CDR3 is TGTGCCAGCACCCCGGCAGGGGCTAATTCACCCCTCCACTTT.

In its sample, this clone was seen a few times. V and J are TRBV25-1 and TRBJ1-5; no definite D call. CDR3 size: 14 residues. Germline loops: CDR1 MGHDK, CDR2 SYGVNS. The ends were cut back, 2 bases at V and 3 bases at J, with 8 bases in the middle. The CDR3 region is CASSENYSNQPQHF. The CDR3 coding sequence is TGTGCCAGCAGTGAAAATTACTCCAATCAGCCCCAGCATTTT.

The rearrangement links TRBV6-1 to TRBJ1-2; 8 nucleotides agree with TRBD1. In germline, CDR1 is MNHNS, CDR2 SASEGT. Trimming took 0 bases from V and 0 from J; bases not matched to a gene: 6. The CDR3 has 17 residues. The CDR3: CASSEALGRGPNYGYTF. Written as DNA, the CDR3 is TGTGCCAGCAGTGAAGCGCTTGGCAGGGGGCCTAACTATGGCTACACCTTC.